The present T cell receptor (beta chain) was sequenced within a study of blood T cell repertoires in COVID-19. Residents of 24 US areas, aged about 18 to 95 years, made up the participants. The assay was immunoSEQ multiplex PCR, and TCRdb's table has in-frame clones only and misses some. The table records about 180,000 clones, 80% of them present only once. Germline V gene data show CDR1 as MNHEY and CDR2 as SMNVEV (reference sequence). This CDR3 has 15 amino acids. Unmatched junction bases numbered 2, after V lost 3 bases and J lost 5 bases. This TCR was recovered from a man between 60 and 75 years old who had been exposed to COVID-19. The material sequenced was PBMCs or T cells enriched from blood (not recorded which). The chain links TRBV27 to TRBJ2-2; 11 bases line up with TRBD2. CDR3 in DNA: TGTGCCAGCAGTTTTTGGACTAGCGGGACCGGGGAGCTGTTTTTT. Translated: CASSFWTSGTGELFF.